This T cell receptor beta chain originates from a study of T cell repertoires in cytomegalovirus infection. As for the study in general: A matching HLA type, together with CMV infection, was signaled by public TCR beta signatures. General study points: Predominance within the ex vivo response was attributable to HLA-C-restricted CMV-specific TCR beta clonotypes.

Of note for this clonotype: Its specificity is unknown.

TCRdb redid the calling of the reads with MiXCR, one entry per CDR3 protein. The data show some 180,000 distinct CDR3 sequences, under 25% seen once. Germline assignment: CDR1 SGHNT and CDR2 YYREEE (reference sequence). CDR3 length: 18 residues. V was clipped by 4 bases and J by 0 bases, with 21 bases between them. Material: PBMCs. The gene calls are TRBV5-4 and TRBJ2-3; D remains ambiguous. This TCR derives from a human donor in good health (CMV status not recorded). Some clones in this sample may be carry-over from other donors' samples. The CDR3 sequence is CASSARSALGFSTDTQYF. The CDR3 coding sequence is TGTGCCAGCAGCGCCCGTTCCGCCCTCGGATTTAGCACAGATACGCAGTATTTT. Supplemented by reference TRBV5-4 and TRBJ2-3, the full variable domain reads ETGVTQSPTHLIKTRGQQVTLRCSSQSGHNTVSWYQQALGQGPQFIFQYYREEENGRGNFPPRFSGLQFPNYSSELNVNALELDDSALYLCASSARSALGFSTDTQYFGPGTRLTVL.